What follows are 10 T cell receptor beta chains derived from one specimen sequenced in a study of cytomegalovirus exposure and HLA in healthy donors. The PCR made use of 60 Vbeta and 13 Jbeta primers. Measured with immunoSEQ multiplex PCR; TCRdb has only the in-frame clones, and not every one. The sample lists around 150,000 clones, roughly 80% seen once, with roughly 1.9% in the top ten. Sequencing was carried out using PBMCs. The receptors shown here come from a female donor in good health and CMV-seronegative.

V and J are TRBV7-7 and TRBJ2-7; TRBD1 agrees at 8 bases. The trim removed 4 bases at V and 4 bases at J, leaving 9 bases unmatched. CDR3 length: 15 residues. Germline values: CDR1 SSHAT, CDR2 FNYEAQ (reference sequence). The CDR3 loop is CASSSGTGATYEQYF. CDR3 sequence (DNA): TGTGCCAGCAGCTCAGGGACAGGCGCAACTTACGAGCAGTACTTC.

V usage is TRBV7-9 and J usage is TRBJ2-3, with 10 bases aligning to TRBD2. V was clipped by 0 bases and J by 5 bases; unmatched bases: 2. Germline V gives CDR1 SEHNR, CDR2 FQNEAQ (reference sequence). The CDR3 runs 15 residues. The CDR3 sequence: CASSLAAGGEDTQYF. As DNA, the CDR3 is TGTGCCAGCAGCTTAGCAGCGGGAGGGGAAGATACGCAGTATTTT.

V usage is TRBV19 and J usage is TRBJ2-2; 7 bases are a match to TRBD1. Germline CDR1 and CDR2: LNHDA and SQIVND (reference sequence). The CDR3 is made up of 15 amino acids. V lost 6 bases to trimming and J lost 2 bases; unmatched junction nucleotides: 6. This CDR3 is CASRTGQLNTGELFF. Here the CDR3 DNA reads TGTGCCAGTAGGACGGGACAGCTCAACACCGGGGAGCTGTTTTTT.

This chain links TRBV5-1 with TRBJ2-1; 9 nucleotides align to TRBD1. J gave up 7 bases and V 0 bases, and 5 bases lay outside the gene matches. CDR1 and CDR2 (germline): SGHRS, YFSETQ. The CDR3 is made up of 15 amino acids. The CDR3 loop is CASSLVQGARNEQFF. CDR3 coding DNA: TGCGCCAGCAGCTTGGTACAGGGGGCGCGGAATGAGCAGTTCTTC.

This clone occurred a few times. V usage is TRBV6-1 and J usage is TRBJ2-1; 10 bases map to TRBD2. The V gene end was trimmed by 4 bases and the J gene end by 9 bases; junction bases not matched to a gene: 9. The CDR3 runs 15 residues. Germline V lookup: CDR1 MNHNS, CDR2 SASEGT. CDR3 bases: TGTGCCAGCAGTGGGCAAGCGGGGGGGCCTCCTGAGCAGTTCTTC. It specifies CASSGQAGGPPEQFF.

The chain couples TRBV15 to TRBJ1-4, with D perhaps matching TRBD1 (5 bases). The V gene's germline CDR1 is LNHNV and CDR2 YYDKDF (reference sequence). This CDR3 is built from 19 residues. V was cut by 0 bases and J by 2 bases, with 19 bases left in between. CDR3 DNA: TGTGCCACCAGCAGAGATTTACAGACGGGGGTGGGCACTAATGAAAAACTGTTTTTT. The encoded protein is CATSRDLQTGVGTNEKLFF.

The rearrangement links TRBV29-1 to TRBJ2-7; tentative D call: TRBD1 (6 bases). Trimming took off 7 bases at V and 3 bases at J, with 13 bases between the two ends. This CDR3 has 12 amino acids. From germline, CDR1 is SQVTM and CDR2 ANQGSEA. The CDR3 nucleotides read TGCAGCGCTAGGACAGAGAACTACGAGCAGTACTTC. Protein: CSARTENYEQYF.

The chain couples TRBV5-1 to TRBJ2-1, with 11 bases fitting TRBD2. The CDR3 is 17 amino acids. With 0 bases clipped from V and 3 bases from J, the junction kept 5 bases outside the gene matches. The germline V gene encodes CDR1 SGHRS and CDR2 YFSETQ. CDR3 sequence: CASSLEASGRYYNEQFF. The CDR3 nucleotides read TGCGCCAGCAGCTTGGAGGCTAGCGGGAGGTACTACAATGAGCAGTTCTTC.

This clone was seen more than once but under ten times. The chain employs TRBV25-1 and TRBJ1-1, with TRBD1 matching over 8 bases. The CDR3 length is 13 residues. V gave up 5 bases and J gave up 5 bases; unmatched junction bases: 4. Germline V CDR1 and CDR2: MGHDK, SYGVNS. The DNA of the CDR3 is TGTGCCAGCAGTCGCCAGGGGGCAACTGAAGCTTTCTTT. This sequence encodes CASSRQGATEAFF.

The V and J genes are TRBV18 and TRBJ1-3; D is uncertain. Germline V gene data show CDR1 as KGHSH and CDR2 as LQKENI. Trimming left V 3 bases short and J 0 bases short, with 15 bases between. This CDR3 comprises 17 residues. The CDR3 sequence is CASSPTLGESSGNTIYF. CDR3 nucleotides: TGTGCCAGCTCACCTACACTCGGGGAGAGCTCTGGAAACACCATATATTTT.